Sequencing of this T cell receptor beta chain was carried out in a study of T cells after yellow fever vaccination. On the study more broadly: In the case of low-cell-number fractions, SMART-Seq v4 Ultra Low Input was used for preparation. General observations from the study: Researchers cautioned that FACS-sorted repertoires could harbor abundant clonotypes contaminating from the bulk population.

This clonotype was counted many times. Its antigen is unknown. TCRdb re-derived calls from the 5' RACE reads in MiXCR, one entry per CDR3 protein. The repertoire holds 350,000 to 450,000 distinct CDR3 sequences, with about 6% as singletons. V was cut by 2 bases and J by 8 bases, with 16 bases left in between. Per the germline V gene, CDR1 is SGHTS and CDR2 is YDEGEE. The CDR3 has 14 residues. The clonotype was recovered from a man under 40 who received the YFV17D yellow fever vaccine. The chain uses TRBV5-8 and TRBJ1-2; TRBD1 might be the D (5 bases). This specimen was PBMCs, taken 5 days after the yellow fever booster vaccination. The CDR3 reads CASSFFQGERGYTF. CDR3 coding DNA: TGTGCCAGCAGCTTTTTCCAGGGAGAGAGGGGCTACACCTTC.